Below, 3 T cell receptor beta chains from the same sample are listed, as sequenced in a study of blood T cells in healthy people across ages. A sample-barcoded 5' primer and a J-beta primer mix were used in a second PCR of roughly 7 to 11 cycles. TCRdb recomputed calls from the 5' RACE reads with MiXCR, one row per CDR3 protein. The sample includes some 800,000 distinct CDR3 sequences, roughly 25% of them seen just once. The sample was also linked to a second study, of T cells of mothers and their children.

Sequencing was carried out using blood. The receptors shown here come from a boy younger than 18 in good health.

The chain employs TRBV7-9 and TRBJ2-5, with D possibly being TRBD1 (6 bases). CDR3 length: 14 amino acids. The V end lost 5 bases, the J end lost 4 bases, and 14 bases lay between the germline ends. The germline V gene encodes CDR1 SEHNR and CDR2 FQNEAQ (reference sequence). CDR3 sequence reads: CASSEQGGGETQYF. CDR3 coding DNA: TGTGCCAGCAGCGAACAGGGTGGGGGAGAGACCCAGTACTTC.

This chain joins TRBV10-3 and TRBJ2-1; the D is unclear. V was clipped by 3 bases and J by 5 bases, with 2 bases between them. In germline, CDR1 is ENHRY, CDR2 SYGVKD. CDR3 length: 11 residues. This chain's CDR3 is CAISDNNEQFF. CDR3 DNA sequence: TGTGCCATCAGTGATAACAATGAGCAGTTCTTC.

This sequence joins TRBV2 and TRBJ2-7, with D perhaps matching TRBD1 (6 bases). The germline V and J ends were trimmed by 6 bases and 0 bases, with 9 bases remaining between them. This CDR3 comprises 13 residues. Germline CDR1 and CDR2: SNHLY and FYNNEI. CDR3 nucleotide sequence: TGTGCCAGCAGGGAGGACAGCTCCTACGAGCAGTACTTC. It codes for CASREDSSYEQYF.